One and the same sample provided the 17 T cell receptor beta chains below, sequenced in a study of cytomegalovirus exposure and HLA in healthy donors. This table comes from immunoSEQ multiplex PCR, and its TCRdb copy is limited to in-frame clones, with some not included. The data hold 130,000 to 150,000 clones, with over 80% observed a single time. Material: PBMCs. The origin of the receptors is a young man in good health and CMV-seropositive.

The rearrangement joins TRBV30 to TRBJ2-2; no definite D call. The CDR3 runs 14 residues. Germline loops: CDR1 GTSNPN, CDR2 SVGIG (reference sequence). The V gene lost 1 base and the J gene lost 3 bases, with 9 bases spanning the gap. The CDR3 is CAWSAHRDTGELFF. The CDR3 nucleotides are TGTGCCTGGAGTGCTCACAGAGACACCGGGGAGCTGTTTTTT.

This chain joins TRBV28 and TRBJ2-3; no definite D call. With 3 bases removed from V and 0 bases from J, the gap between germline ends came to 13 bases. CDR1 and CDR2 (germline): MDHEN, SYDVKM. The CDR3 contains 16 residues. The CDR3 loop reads CASSLVPTPSTDTQYF. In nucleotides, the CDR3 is TGTGCCAGCAGTTTGGTCCCTACTCCTAGCACAGATACGCAGTATTTT.

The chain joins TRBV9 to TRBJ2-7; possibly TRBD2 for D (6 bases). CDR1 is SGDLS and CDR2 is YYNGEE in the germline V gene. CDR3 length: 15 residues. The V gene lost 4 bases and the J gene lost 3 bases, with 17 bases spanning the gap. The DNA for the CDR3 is TGTGCCAGCAGCCCACAGGAGGGCTGGATCTACGAGCAGTACTTC. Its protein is CASSPQEGWIYEQYF.

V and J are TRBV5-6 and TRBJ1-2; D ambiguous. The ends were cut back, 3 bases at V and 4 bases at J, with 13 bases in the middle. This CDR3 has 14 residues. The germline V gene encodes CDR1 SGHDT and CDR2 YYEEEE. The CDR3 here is CASSSPEVLYGYTF. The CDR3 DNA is TGTGCCAGCAGCTCCCCGGAGGTCCTCTATGGCTACACCTTC.

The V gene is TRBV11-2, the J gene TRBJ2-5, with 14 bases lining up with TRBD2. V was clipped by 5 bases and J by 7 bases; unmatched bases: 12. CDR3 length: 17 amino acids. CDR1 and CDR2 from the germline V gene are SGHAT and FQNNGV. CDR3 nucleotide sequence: TGTGCCAGCAGCGTGGAAAGGACTAGCGGGGGGTTTGGGACCCAGTACTTC. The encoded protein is CASSVERTSGGFGTQYF.

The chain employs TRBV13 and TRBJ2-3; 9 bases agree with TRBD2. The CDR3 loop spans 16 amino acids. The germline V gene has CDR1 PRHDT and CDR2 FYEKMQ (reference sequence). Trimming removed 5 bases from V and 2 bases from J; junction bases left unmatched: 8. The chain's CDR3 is CASSQKREDYTDTQYF. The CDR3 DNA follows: TGTGCCAGCAGCCAAAAGCGGGAGGACTACACAGATACGCAGTATTTT.

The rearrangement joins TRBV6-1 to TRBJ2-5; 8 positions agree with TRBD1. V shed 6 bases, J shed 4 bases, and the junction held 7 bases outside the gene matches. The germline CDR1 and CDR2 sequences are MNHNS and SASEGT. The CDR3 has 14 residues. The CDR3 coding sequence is TGTGCCAGCAGCAGCCAGGGGGCTGGAGAGACCCAGTACTTC. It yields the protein CASSSQGAGETQYF.

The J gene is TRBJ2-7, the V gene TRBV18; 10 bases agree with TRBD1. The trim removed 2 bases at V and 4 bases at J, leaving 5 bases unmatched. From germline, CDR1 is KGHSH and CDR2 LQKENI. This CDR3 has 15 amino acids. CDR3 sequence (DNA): TGTGCCAGCTCACCATCTGACAGGGGGCAGTACGAGCAGTACTTC. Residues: CASSPSDRGQYEQYF.

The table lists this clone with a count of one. The CDR3 coding sequence is TGTGCCAGCAGCCCTCGGACAGGGGACTTCGGGGATACGCAGTATTTT. The encoded protein is CASSPRTGDFGDTQYF. The J gene is TRBJ2-3, the V gene TRBV9, with 9 nucleotides matching TRBD1. V lost 4 bases to trimming and J lost 6 bases; unmatched junction nucleotides: 12. The CDR3 has 16 amino acids. Germline V gene data show CDR1 as SGDLS and CDR2 as YYNGEE.

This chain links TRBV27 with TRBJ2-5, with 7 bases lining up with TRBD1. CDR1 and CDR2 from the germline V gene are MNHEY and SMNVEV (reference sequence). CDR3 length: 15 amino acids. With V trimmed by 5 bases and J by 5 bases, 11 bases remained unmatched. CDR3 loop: CASSTLGQFRETQYF. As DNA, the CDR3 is TGTGCCAGCAGTACCTTGGGACAGTTTAGGGAGACCCAGTACTTC.

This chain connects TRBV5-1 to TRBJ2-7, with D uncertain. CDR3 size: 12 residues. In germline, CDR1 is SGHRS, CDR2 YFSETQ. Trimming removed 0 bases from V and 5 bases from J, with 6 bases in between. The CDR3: CASSLDLDEQYF. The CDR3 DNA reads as TGCGCCAGCAGCTTGGACCTAGACGAGCAGTACTTC.

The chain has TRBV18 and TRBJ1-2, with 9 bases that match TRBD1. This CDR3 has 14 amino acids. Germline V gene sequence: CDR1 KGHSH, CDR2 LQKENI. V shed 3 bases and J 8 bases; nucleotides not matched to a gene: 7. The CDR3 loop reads CASSPGTGREGYTF. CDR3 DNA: TGTGCCAGCTCACCCGGGACAGGGAGGGAAGGCTACACCTTC.

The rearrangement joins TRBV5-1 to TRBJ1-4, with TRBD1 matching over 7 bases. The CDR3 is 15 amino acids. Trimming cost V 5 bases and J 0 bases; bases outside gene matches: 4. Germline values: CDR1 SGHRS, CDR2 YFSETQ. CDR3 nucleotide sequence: TGCGCCAGCAGTCAGGGGGGATCAACTAATGAAAAACTGTTTTTT. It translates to CASSQGGSTNEKLFF.

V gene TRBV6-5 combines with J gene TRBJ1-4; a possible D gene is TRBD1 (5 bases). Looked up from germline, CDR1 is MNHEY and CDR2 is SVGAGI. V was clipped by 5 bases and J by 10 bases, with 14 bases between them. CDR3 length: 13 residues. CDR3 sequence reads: CASSVGGARKLFF. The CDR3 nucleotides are TGTGCCAGCAGTGTGGGCGGGGCGAGAAAACTGTTTTTT.

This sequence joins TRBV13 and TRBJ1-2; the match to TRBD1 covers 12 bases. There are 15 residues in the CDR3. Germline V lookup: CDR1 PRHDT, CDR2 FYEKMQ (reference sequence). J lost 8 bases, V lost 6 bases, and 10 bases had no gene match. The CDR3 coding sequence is TGTGCCAGCAGTTTAACCGGGACAGGGGGCGGAGGCTACACCTTC. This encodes CASSLTGTGGGGYTF.

Here the CDR3 reads CASSLRRASLWTHTF. CDR3 sequence (DNA): TGTGCCAGCAGCTTACGCAGGGCCAGTCTTTGGACCCACACCTTC. J is TRBJ1-2 and V is TRBV7-8, with a weak D call TRBD1 (5 bases). The CDR3 length is 15 residues. In germline, CDR1 is SGHVS, CDR2 FQNEAQ. V lost 2 bases and J lost 12, with 22 bases in between.

The CDR3 spells CSVERYATGDGYTF. In DNA form, the CDR3 reads TGCAGCGTTGAACGTTACGCGACAGGGGATGGCTACACCTTC. The chain has TRBV29-1 and TRBJ1-2; TRBD1 matches at 8 bases. V lost 2 bases, J lost 6 bases, and 8 bases stayed unmatched. The germline V gene encodes CDR1 SQVTM and CDR2 ANQGSEA. The CDR3 totals 14 residues.